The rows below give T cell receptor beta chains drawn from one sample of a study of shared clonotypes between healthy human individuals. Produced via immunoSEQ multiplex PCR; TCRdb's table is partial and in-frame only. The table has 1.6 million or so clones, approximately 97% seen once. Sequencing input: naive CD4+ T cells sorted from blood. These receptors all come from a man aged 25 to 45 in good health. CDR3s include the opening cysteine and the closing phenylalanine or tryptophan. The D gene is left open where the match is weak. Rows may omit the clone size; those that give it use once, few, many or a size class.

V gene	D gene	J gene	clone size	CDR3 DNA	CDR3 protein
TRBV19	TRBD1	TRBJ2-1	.	TGTGCCAGTAGGGTGACAGGGGGCAATGAGCAGTTCTTC	CASRVTGGNEQFF
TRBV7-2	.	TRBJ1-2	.	TGTGCCAGCAGCCCGAGGGAATACTATGGCTACACCTTC	CASSPREYYGYTF
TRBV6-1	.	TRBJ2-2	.	TGTGCCAGCAGTGCAGGAAACACCGGGGAGCTGTTTTTT	CASSAGNTGELFF
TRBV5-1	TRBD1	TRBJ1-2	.	TGCGCCAGCAGCCGACAGGGTGGGAACTATGGCTACACCTTC	CASSRQGGNYGYTF
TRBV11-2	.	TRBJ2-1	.	TGTGCCAGCAGCCCCGTGGCGGGCCGCTACAATGAGCAGTTCTTC	CASSPVAGRYNEQFF
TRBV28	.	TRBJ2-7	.	TGTGCCAGCACCTTAAGTCCCACCTACGAGCAGTACTTC	CASTLSPTYEQYF
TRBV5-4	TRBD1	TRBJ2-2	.	TGTGCCAGCAGTAGACAGGGAGCGAACACCGGGGAGCTGTTTTTT	CASSRQGANTGELFF
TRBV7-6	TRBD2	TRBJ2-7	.	TGTGCCAGCAGCTTAGGGGCGGCCCTAGCGGGTTCCTACGAGCAGTACTTC	CASSLGAALAGSYEQYF
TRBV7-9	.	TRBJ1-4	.	TGTGCCAGCAGCATTGGGGCTCATAATGAAAAACTGTTTTTT	CASSIGAHNEKLFF
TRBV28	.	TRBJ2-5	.	TGTGCCAGCTGGGGCAGCCCGAGGGAAGAGACCCAGTACTTC	CASWGSPREETQYF
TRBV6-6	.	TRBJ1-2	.	TGTGCCAGCAGTTACTCGAGAGGGTTCGGCTACACCTTC	CASSYSRGFGYTF
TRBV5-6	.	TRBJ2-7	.	TGTGCCAGCAGCTTTATGCCGGGGCGTACCTACGAGCAGTACTTC	CASSFMPGRTYEQYF
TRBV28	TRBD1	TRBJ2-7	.	TGTGCCAGCAGGCGGACAGGGGACTACGAGCAGTACTTC	CASRRTGDYEQYF
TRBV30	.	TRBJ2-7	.	TGTGCCTGGAGTCGGGGCGAGCAGTACTTC	CAWSRGEQYF
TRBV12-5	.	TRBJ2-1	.	TGTGCTTTTTCTACAGGACCTCGGTCCTACAATGAGCAGTTCTTC	CAFSTGPRSYNEQFF
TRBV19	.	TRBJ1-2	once	TGTGCCAGTAGTATCGGGGCAGGGATTAACTATGGCTACACCTTC	CASSIGAGINYGYTF
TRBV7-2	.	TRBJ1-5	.	TGTGCCAGCAGCTTATCAGGGCGTCAGCCCCAGCATTTT	CASSLSGRQPQHF
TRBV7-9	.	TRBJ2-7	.	TGTGCCAGCAGCTCCCCCCAGGGTAGTGGGTACGAGCAGTACTTC	CASSSPQGSGYEQYF
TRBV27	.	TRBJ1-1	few	TGTGCCAGCAGTTTCAGGGGCACTGAAGCTTTCTTT	CASSFRGTEAFF
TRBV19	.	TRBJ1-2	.	TGTGCCAGTAGTATCCCCCTTGGCCAGGGGCGAACCCACTACACCTTC	CASSIPLGQGRTHYTF
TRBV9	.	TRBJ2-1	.	TGTGCCAGCAGTAGATCTACAGGGAATGAGCAGTTCTTC	CASSRSTGNEQFF
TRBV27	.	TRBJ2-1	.	TGTGCCAGCAGTTTAACGGCGACGGTATACAATGAGCAGTTCTTC	CASSLTATVYNEQFF
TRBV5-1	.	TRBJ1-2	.	TGCGCCAGCAGCCTTGAGGGGAGATATGGCTACACCTTC	CASSLEGRYGYTF
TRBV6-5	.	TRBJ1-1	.	TGTGCCAGCAGTTACTTCAGGGGTGAAGCTTTCTTT	CASSYFRGEAFF
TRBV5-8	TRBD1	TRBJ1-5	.	TGTGCCAGCAGCGCCGGGACAGGGAGCAATCAGCCCCAGCATTTT	CASSAGTGSNQPQHF
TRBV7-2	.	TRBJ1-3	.	TGTGCCAGCAGCTTAAGGGTCGGCGCCATATATTTT	CASSLRVGAIYF
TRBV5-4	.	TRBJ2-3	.	TGTGCCAGCAGCTTGGGACTGTACACAGATACGCAGTATTTT	CASSLGLYTDTQYF
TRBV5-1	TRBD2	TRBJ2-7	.	TGCGCCAGCAGAATCCGGGAGGGGTTCTCCTACGAGCAGTACTTC	CASRIREGFSYEQYF
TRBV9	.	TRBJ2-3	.	TGTGCCAGCAGCTATGATGGCTCAGGGAGGACAGATACGCAGTATTTT	CASSYDGSGRTDTQYF
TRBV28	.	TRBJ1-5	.	TGTGCCAGCAGCACACAGGGTAGGGCTCAGCCCCAGCATTTT	CASSTQGRAQPQHF
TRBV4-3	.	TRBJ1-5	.	TGCGCCAGCAGCCAAGAGGGACACCCGAATCAGCCCCAGCATTTT	CASSQEGHPNQPQHF
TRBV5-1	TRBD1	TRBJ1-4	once	TGCGCCAGCAGCTGGACAGGGGCGGTTAATGAAAAACTGTTTTTT	CASSWTGAVNEKLFF
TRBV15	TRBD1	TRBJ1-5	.	TGTGCCACCAGCAGGGGGACAGTTTATAGCAATCAGCCCCAGCATTTT	CATSRGTVYSNQPQHF
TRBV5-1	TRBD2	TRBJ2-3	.	TGCGCCAGCACCAGAACTAGCGGGAGTACAGATACGCAGTATTTT	CASTRTSGSTDTQYF
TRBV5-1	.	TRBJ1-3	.	TGCGCCAGCAGCTTGGAGGGGGGGCGGGACACCATATATTTT	CASSLEGGRDTIYF
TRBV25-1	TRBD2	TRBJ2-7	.	TGTGCCAGCAGTGTTAAAGCGGGACCCTACGAGCAGTACTTC	CASSVKAGPYEQYF
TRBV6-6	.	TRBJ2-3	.	TGTGCCAGCAGTTCACCCAATCAGGGTCGTACAGATACGCAGTATTTT	CASSSPNQGRTDTQYF
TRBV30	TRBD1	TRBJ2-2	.	TGTGCCTGGAGTCAACAGGGGTCCGGGGAGCTGTTTTTT	CAWSQQGSGELFF
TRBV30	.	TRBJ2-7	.	TGTGCCTGGAGTGTATTGCCCTACGAGCAGTACTTC	CAWSVLPYEQYF
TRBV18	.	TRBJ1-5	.	TGTGCCAGCTCACCAACCTCCTCAGGGGAGAGCGGCAATCAGCCCCAGCATTTT	CASSPTSSGESGNQPQHF
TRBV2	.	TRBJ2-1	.	TGTGCCAGCGGCTCTGGGAATGAGCAGTTCTTC	CASGSGNEQFF
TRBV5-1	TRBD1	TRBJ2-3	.	TGCGCCAGCAGCTCTCTACTATTTAACTTCGGACAGGGAACAGATACGCAGTATTTT	CASSSLLFNFGQGTDTQYF
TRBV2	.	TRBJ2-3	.	TGTGCCAGCGCCGACAGAGCAAATACGCAGTATTTT	CASADRANTQYF
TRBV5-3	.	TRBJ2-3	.	TGTGCCAGAAGCCTGAGACTAGTAGGATATACGCAGTATTTT	CARSLRLVGYTQYF
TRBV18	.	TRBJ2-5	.	TGTGCCAGCTCACCGAAACCACAGGGTTATCAAGAGACCCAGTACTTC	CASSPKPQGYQETQYF
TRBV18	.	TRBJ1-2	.	TGTGCCAGCTCACCACCGGGAAGACCCTATGGCTACACCTTC	CASSPPGRPYGYTF
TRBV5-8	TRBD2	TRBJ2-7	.	TGTGCCAGCAGATCCTCCCCGGGAGGGCCTTTCTACGAGCAGTACTTC	CASRSSPGGPFYEQYF
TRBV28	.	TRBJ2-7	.	TGTGCCAGCAGTTTCAAAAGGAAGGGGACCCTGGACTACGAGCAGTACTTC	CASSFKRKGTLDYEQYF
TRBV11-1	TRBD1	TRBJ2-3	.	TGTGCCAGCAGCTTAGAGCCCCGGGACAGGAGCACAGATACGCAGTATTTT	CASSLEPRDRSTDTQYF
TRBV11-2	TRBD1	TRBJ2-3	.	TGTGCCAGCAGCCCGGGGCAGGGGGCCGGAGATACGCAGTATTTT	CASSPGQGAGDTQYF